Listed below are T cell receptor beta chains from one sample, sequenced in a study of T-cell memory formation after mild COVID-19. In TCRdb, the 5' RACE reads were re-called with MiXCR into one record per CDR3 protein. This table holds about half a million distinct CDR3 sequences, over 15% found once. Sequencing was performed on PBMCs or a T cell subset sorted from them (not recorded which). All receptors come from an adult woman who had mild COVID-19 (a few samples of this study predate the infection). Cell type and time point are not known. The CDR3 runs from the conserved cysteine through the conserved F or W. A D gene is named only where the DNA matches it firmly. Clone sizes are given selectively: once, few, many, or a class where the clone is expanded.

d_call clone_size j_call v_call cdr3_aa cdr3_nt
- many TRBJ2-1 TRBV24-1 CATSDTRPGPNEQFF TGTGCCACCAGTGATACACGACCAGGGCCCAATGAGCAGTTCTTC
TRBD1 - TRBJ2-7 TRBV7-9 CASSSGGGRGDEQYF TGTGCCAGCAGCTCAGGGGGTGGTAGGGGAGACGAGCAGTACTTC
- - TRBJ1-1 TRBV7-3 CASSSPGHLNTEAFF TGTGCCAGCAGCTCGCCGGGACATTTGAACACTGAAGCTTTCTTT
- - TRBJ2-7 TRBV20-1 CSAHDRTHYEQYF TGCAGTGCTCACGATCGGACTCACTACGAGCAGTACTTC
- - TRBJ2-1 TRBV7-6 CASSRSRISHEQFF TGTGCCAGCAGCCGGAGTCGCATATCACACGAGCAGTTCTTC
TRBD2 - TRBJ2-1 TRBV7-9 CASSHKAGVGNEQFF TGTGCCAGCAGCCATAAAGCGGGAGTGGGTAATGAGCAGTTCTTC
TRBD2 - TRBJ2-3 TRBV9 CASSRGTSGNTDTQYF TGTGCCAGCAGCCGAGGGACTAGCGGGAACACAGATACGCAGTATTTT
TRBD1 many TRBJ2-3 TRBV7-8 CASRPTGGTDTQYF TGTGCCAGCAGGCCTACAGGGGGCACAGATACGCAGTATTTT
- few TRBJ2-2 TRBV4-1 CASSQDQGGPGELFF TGCGCCAGCAGCCAAGATCAAGGAGGGCCTGGGGAGCTGTTTTTT
TRBD1 few TRBJ2-7 TRBV20-1 CSARDRADEQYF TGCAGTGCTCGGGACAGGGCTGACGAGCAGTACTTC
TRBD2 few TRBJ2-1 TRBV7-3 CASSLRGGLAHEQFF TGTGCCAGCAGCTTAAGAGGGGGACTAGCCCATGAGCAGTTCTTC
- few TRBJ1-1 TRBV2 CASNQDRLNTEAFF TGTGCCAGCAATCAGGACCGGCTAAACACTGAAGCTTTCTTT
- - TRBJ2-7 TRBV19 CASSIVDSYEQYF TGTGCCAGTAGTATAGTCGACTCCTACGAGCAGTACTTC
TRBD2 - TRBJ2-3 TRBV7-9 CASSLAGLATDTQYF TGTGCCAGCAGCTTAGCTGGACTAGCCACAGATACGCAGTATTTT
TRBD2 few TRBJ2-1 TRBV7-3 CASSALPGLGKDEQFF TGTGCCAGCAGTGCCCTCCCGGGACTAGGCAAAGATGAGCAGTTCTTC
- many TRBJ1-1 TRBV12-3/TRBV12-4 CASSPGGGRGNTEAFF TGTGCCAGCAGCCCAGGCGGGGGGAGGGGGAACACTGAAGCTTTCTTT
- few TRBJ2-3 TRBV10-3 CAIQTADTQYF TGTGCCATCCAGACAGCAGATACGCAGTATTTT
TRBD1 few TRBJ1-6 TRBV6-1 CASRAVFGGQGTVNSPLHF TGTGCCAGCAGGGCGGTCTTCGGTGGTCAGGGGACAGTAAATTCACCCCTCCACTTT
TRBD1 few TRBJ1-5 TRBV18 CASSPDRAYQPQHF TGTGCCAGCTCACCAGACAGGGCTTATCAGCCCCAGCATTTT
- many TRBJ1-2 TRBV24-1 CATSGPDGYTF TGTGCCACCAGTGGTCCTGATGGCTACACCTTC
- few TRBJ2-3 TRBV5-1 CASSSRGSDTQYF TGCGCCAGCAGCTCTCGGGGGTCGGATACGCAGTATTTT
TRBD2 - TRBJ2-2 TRBV29-1 CSVARTSGRAPGELFF TGCAGCGTTGCCAGGACTAGCGGGAGGGCCCCCGGGGAGCTGTTTTTT
- - TRBJ1-4 TRBV4-1 CASSHRERVISNEKLFF TGCGCCAGCAGCCATCGGGAGAGGGTGATAAGTAATGAAAAACTGTTTTTT
- few TRBJ1-1 TRBV9 CASSAHGDITEAFF TGTGCCAGCAGCGCCCACGGCGACATAACTGAAGCTTTCTTT
TRBD2 - TRBJ2-1 TRBV29-1 CSVEDYETSGSSSYNEQFF TGCAGCGTTGAAGATTATGAGACTAGCGGGTCTAGCTCCTACAATGAGCAGTTCTTC